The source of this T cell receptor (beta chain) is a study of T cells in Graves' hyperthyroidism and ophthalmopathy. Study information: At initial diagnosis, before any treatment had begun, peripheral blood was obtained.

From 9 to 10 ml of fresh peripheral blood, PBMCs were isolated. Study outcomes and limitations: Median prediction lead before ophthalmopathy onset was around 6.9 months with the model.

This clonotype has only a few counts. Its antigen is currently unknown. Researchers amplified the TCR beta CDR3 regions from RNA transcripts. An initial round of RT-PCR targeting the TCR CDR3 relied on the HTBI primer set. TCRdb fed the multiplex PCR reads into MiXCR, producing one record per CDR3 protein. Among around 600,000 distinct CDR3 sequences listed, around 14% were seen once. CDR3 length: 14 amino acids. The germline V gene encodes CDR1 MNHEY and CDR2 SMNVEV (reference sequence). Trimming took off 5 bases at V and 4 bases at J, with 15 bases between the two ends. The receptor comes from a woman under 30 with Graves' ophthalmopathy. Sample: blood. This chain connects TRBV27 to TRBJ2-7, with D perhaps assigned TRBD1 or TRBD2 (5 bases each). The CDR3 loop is CASSVGTNYYEQYF. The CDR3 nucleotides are TGTGCCAGCAGTGTCGGGACGAATTATTACGAGCAGTACTTC.